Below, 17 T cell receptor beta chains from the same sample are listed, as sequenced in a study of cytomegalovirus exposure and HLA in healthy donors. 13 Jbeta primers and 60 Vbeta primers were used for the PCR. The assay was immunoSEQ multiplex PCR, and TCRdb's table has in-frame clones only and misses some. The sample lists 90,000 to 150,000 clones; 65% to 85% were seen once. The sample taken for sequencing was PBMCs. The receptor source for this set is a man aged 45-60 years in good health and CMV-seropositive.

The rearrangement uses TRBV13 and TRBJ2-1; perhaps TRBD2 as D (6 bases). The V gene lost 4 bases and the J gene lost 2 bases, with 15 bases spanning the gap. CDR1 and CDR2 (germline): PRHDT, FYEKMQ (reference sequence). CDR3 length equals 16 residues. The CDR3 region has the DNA TGTGCCAGCAGCTGGGAACGGGGGTCAGCCTACAATGAGCAGTTCTTC. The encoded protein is CASSWERGSAYNEQFF.

CDR3: CASSPKPMQRHTDTQYF. DNA for the CDR3: TGTGCCAGCAGCCCCAAACCCATGCAGCGGCACACAGATACGCAGTATTTT. This rearrangement joins TRBV14 to TRBJ2-3; a possible D gene is TRBD2 (5 bases). The CDR3 sequence is 17 residues long. V gave up 4 bases and J gave up 2 bases, with 19 bases separating them. Looked up from germline, CDR1 is SGHDN and CDR2 is FVKESK.

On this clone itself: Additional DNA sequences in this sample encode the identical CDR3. The CDR3 nucleotides are TGTGCCATCAGGGGACTAGCGGGAAGCTACGAGCAGTACTTC. Protein product: CAIRGLAGSYEQYF. The V gene is TRBV10-3, the J gene TRBJ2-7; TRBD2 agrees at 13 bases. Per germline, CDR1 ENHRY and CDR2 SYGVKD. V dropped 6 bases and J dropped 3; count of bases not matched to a gene: 2. The CDR3 loop spans 14 amino acids.

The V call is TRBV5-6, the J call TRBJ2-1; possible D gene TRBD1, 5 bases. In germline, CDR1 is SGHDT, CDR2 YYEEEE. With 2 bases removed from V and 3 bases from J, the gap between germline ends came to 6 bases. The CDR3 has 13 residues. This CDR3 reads CASSFDSYNEQFF. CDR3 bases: TGTGCCAGCAGCTTTGACAGCTACAATGAGCAGTTCTTC.

The CDR3 DNA follows: TGTGCCAGCACCAGACTAGCGGGGAGGAACGAGCAGTACTTC. Its protein is CASTRLAGRNEQYF. The chain employs TRBV2 and TRBJ2-7; 11 bases agree with TRBD2. V lost 7 bases to trimming and J lost 5 bases; unmatched junction nucleotides: 7. CDR3 size: 14 residues. Germline CDR1 is SNHLY and CDR2 is FYNNEI. The entire variable domain, with the rest obtained from reference TRBV2 and TRBJ2-7, is as follows: EPEVTQTPSHQVTQMGQEVILRCVPISNHLYFYWYRQILGQKVEFLVSFYNNEISEKSEIFDDQFSVERPDGSNFTLKIRSTKLEDSAMYFCASTRLAGRNEQYFGPGTRLTVT.

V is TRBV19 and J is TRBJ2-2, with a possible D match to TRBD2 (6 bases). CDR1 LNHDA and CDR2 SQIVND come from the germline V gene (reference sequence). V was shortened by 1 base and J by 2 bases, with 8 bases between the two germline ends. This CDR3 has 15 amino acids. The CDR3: CASSIAGSNTGELFF. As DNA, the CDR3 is TGTGCCAGTAGTATAGCCGGGAGCAACACCGGGGAGCTGTTTTTT. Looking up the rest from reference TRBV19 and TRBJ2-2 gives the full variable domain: DGGITQSPKYLFRKEGQNVTLSCEQNLNHDAMYWYRQDPGQGLRLIYYSQIVNDFQKGDIAEGYSVSREKKESFPLTVTSAQKNPTAFYLCASSIAGSNTGELFFGEGSRLTVL.

The CDR3 is CASSLTPSIRRYNEQFF. CDR3 in DNA: TGTGCCAGCAGCTTGACCCCTTCGATCAGGCGTTACAATGAGCAGTTCTTC. V usage is TRBV5-4 and J usage is TRBJ2-1; D gene uncertain. The V gene lost 1 base and the J gene lost 4 bases, with 18 bases spanning the gap. From germline, CDR1 is SGHNT and CDR2 YYREEE (reference sequence). This CDR3 contains 17 residues. Full variable domain (remainder filled in from reference TRBV5-4 and TRBJ2-1): ETGVTQSPTHLIKTRGQQVTLRCSSQSGHNTVSWYQQALGQGPQFIFQYYREEENGRGNFPPRFSGLQFPNYSSELNVNALELDDSALYLCASSLTPSIRRYNEQFFGPGTRLTVL.

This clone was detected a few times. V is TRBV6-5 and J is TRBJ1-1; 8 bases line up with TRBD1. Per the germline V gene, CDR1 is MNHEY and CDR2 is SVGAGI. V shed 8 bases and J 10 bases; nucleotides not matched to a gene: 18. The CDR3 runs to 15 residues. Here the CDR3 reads CASRGAGQGAFGAFF. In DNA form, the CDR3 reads TGTGCCAGCCGGGGTGCGGGCCAGGGGGCATTCGGAGCTTTCTTT.

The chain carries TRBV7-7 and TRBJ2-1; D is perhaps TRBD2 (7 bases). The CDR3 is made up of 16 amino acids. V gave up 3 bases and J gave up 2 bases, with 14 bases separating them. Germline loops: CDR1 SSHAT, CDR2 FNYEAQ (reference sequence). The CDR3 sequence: CASSLGGGAPYNEQFF. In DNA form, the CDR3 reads TGTGCCAGCAGCTTGGGAGGGGGGGCGCCCTACAATGAGCAGTTCTTC.

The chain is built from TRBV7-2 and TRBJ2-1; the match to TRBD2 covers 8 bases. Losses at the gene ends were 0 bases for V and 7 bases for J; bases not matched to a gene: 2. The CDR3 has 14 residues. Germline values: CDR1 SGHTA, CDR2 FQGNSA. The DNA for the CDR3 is TGTGCCAGCAGCTTAGCTAGCGGGAATAATGAGCAGTTCTTC. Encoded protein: CASSLASGNNEQFF.

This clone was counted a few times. In nucleotides, the CDR3 is TGTGCCAGCGTAAGAAACACCATATATTTT. It is translated as CASVRNTIYF. The V and J genes are TRBV2 and TRBJ1-3; no definite D call. V lost 8 bases and J lost 5, with 4 bases in between. The CDR3 has 10 amino acids. Germline V gene sequence: CDR1 SNHLY, CDR2 FYNNEI.

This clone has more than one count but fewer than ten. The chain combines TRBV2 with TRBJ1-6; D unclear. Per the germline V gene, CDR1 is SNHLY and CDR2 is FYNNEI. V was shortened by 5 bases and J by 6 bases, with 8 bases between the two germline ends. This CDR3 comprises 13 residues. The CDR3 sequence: CASSIGLNSPLHF. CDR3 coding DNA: TGTGCCAGCAGTATTGGACTTAATTCACCCCTCCACTTT.

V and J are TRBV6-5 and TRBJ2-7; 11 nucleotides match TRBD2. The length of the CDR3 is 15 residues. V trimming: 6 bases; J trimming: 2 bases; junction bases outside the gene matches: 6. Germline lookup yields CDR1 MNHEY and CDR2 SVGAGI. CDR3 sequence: CASSGPGLAAYEQYF. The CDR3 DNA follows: TGTGCCAGCAGCGGGCCGGGACTAGCGGCCTACGAGCAGTACTTC.

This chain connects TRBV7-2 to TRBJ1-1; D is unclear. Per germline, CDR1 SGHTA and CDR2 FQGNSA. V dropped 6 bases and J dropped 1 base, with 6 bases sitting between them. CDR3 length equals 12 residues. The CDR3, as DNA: TGTGCCAGCAGGGCGGGGAACACTGAAGCTTTCTTT. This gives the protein CASRAGNTEAFF.

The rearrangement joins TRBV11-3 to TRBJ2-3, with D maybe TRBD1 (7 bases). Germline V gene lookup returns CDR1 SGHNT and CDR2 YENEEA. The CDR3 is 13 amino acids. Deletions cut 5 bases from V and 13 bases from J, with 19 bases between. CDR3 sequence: CASSRQGGGSKYF. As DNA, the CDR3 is TGTGCCAGCAGCAGACAGGGTGGGGGGAGCAAGTATTTT.

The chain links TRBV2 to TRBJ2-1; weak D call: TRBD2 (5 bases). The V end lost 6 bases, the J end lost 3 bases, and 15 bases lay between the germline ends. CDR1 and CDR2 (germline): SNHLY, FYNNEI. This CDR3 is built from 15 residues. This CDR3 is CASSSPGMGYNEQFF. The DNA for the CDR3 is TGTGCCAGCAGCTCGCCGGGGATGGGCTACAATGAGCAGTTCTTC.

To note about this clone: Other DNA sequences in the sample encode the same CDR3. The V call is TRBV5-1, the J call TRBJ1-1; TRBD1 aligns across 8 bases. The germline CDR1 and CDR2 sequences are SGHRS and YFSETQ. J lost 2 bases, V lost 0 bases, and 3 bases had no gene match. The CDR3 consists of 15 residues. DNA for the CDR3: TGCGCCAGCAGCTTGGACGCAGGGGGCAACACTGAAGCTTTCTTT. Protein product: CASSLDAGGNTEAFF.